This TCR beta chain was observed in a study of STAT5B mutations in CD4+ large granular lymphocyte leukemia (dated by TCRdb to between 2021 and 2024). Broadly, across the study: Among healthy controls, the CDR3 'QG' motif was associated with a particular HLA allele. The TCRbeta repertoires of CD4+ T-cell large granular lymphocyte leukemia patients were compared with the TCRbeta repertoires of healthy blood donors. Flow cytometry on FACSCanto II or FACSVerse showed that the purified fractions were more than 95% pure among lymphocytes.

The healthy controls were 37 blood donors, and the buffy coats of these donors were supplied by the Finnish Red Cross blood service. All TCR-sequenced material derived from peripheral blood: patient blood samples and healthy donor buffy coats. Ficoll-Hypaque gradient centrifugation was used to isolate peripheral blood mononuclear cells. CD4+ cells were purified magnetically from the buffy coats of healthy controls. The Gentra Puregene Cell and Tissue kit was used for genomic DNA extraction, and quantification was performed on a Qubit 2.0 fluorometer. A note on this clone: No cognate antigen has been identified for it. The record has no base qualities; no much larger clone is one base away.

The immunoSEQ assay at survey resolution was used to sequence TCRbeta rearrangements from genomic DNA. Regarding the original processing steps: In the TCR sequencing data, the smallest productive clonotype frequency that could be detected was 2.59 x 10-5. Only productive TCRbeta rearrangements, defined as complete and in-frame sequences, were included in the analyses. Clonality for each sample was calculated as Simpson clonality in the immunoSEQ Analyzer version 3.0. Clones were binned by frequency as very rare, small, medium, large (1-20%) or hyperexpanded (>20%). OLGA 1.2.3 estimated generation probabilities, VDJtools produced V-gene circos plots, VDJdb was queried for specificities, and GLIPH identified CDR3 motifs. In its TCRdb copy, this immuneACCESS table keeps in-frame sequences only and misses some clones. Where compared with another copy, unresolved V genes explain less than half of these, and the others have no known cause. That table furnishes V, J and clone size, whereas the DNA furnished D and trimming. This sample has under 40,000 clones in its table, and 60% to 80% of those were observed once. The ten largest clones capture roughly 0.43% of the sample.

Reading the germline V gene gives CDR1 SGHTS and CDR2 YDEGEE. The CDR3 runs 15 residues from the cysteine to the phenylalanine. This entry keeps only the CDR3 DNA: 45 bases, framed from base 1. V is pared back by 0 bases and J by 0 bases, with 8 bases lying between the germline termini. Overall study results and their limits: The data were not HLA-matched, and the higher clonality in CD4+ T-LGLL than in CD8+ T-LGLL could be due to the relatively small sample size. Greater clonality appeared to be present in CD4-sorted patient repertoires than in healthy CD4+ repertoires, and the difference was retained after the putative leukemic clones were removed. The main leukemic clonotypes were found to be private to each patient, although more than 20% of the main leukemic clonotypes were detected at low frequency in the non-leukemic repertoires of other patients. Enrichment of TRBV06-family usage was observed among the top patient clones (8/27) relative to healthy controls (2/35).

Sequencing used CD4+ T cells from blood buffy coats. The rearrangement combines TRBV5-8 with TRBJ2-3; the D gene cannot be named for sure. The origin of this receptor is a human donor in good health. The DNA sequence is given as TGTGCCAGCAGCTTGGGTCTCTCTAGCACAGATACGCAGTATTTT. This gives the protein CASSLGLSSTDTQYF.